The rows below give T cell receptor beta chains drawn from one sample of a study of T-cell reconstitution after alpha-beta-depleted transplantation in children. Each CDR3 protein gets one entry after TCRdb re-called the PCR reads with MiXCR. This table holds some 830,000 distinct CDR3 sequences, about 15% found once. This specimen was PBMCs, mostly from graft donor cells, taken 360 days after TCRalphabeta/CD19-depleted stem cell transplant. The receptor source for this set is a male patient younger than 18 who had a stem cell transplant for acute lymphoblastic leukemia, so the T cells may come from the graft donor. Each CDR3 is given with its conserved first and last residue. D genes are given only for firm matches. The listing skips clone size in some rows; elsewhere it reads once, few, many or a size class.

J	length	V	size	D	CDR3	DNA
TRBJ1-2	13	TRBV5-1	NA	NA	CASSLGARYGYTF	TGCGCCAGCAGCTTGGGGGCTCGGTATGGCTACACCTTC
TRBJ1-5	15	TRBV12-3/TRBV12-4	many	TRBD1	CASSTDRGLNQPQHF	TGTGCCAGCAGCACGGACAGGGGGCTTAATCAGCCCCAGCATTTT
TRBJ2-3	17	TRBV9	NA	TRBD2	CASSVGFTSGSTDTQYF	TGTGCCAGCAGCGTAGGCTTTACTAGCGGTAGCACAGATACGCAGTATTTT
TRBJ2-7	14	TRBV29-1	few	TRBD2	CSVEGTSGRYEQYF	TGCAGCGTAGAGGGGACTAGCGGCCGCTACGAGCAGTACTTC
TRBJ2-7	12	TRBV20-1	NA	NA	CSASPQGTEQYF	TGCAGTGCTAGCCCACAGGGTACCGAGCAGTACTTC
TRBJ1-4	15	TRBV12-3/TRBV12-4	NA	TRBD1	CASSLRQGHNEKLFF	TGTGCCAGCAGTCTCAGACAGGGTCATAATGAAAAACTGTTTTTT
TRBJ2-7	12	TRBV2	few	NA	CASRRLAYEQYF	TGTGCCAGCAGGAGACTAGCCTACGAGCAGTACTTC
TRBJ1-2	13	TRBV10-3	NA	NA	CAISESGLYGYTF	TGTGCCATCAGTGAATCAGGGCTTTATGGCTACACCTTC
TRBJ2-7	14	TRBV27	NA	NA	CASSPVGAVYEQYF	TGTGCCAGCAGTCCGGTTGGAGCGGTCTACGAGCAGTACTTC
TRBJ1-2	12	TRBV12-3/TRBV12-4	NA	NA	CASSLTPYGYTF	TGTGCCAGCAGTTTGACCCCCTATGGCTACACCTTC
TRBJ2-7	12	TRBV7-9	NA	NA	CASSSWNYEQYF	TGTGCCAGCAGCTCCTGGAACTACGAGCAGTACTTC
TRBJ2-7	13	TRBV12-3/TRBV12-4	few	TRBD2	CASRGSGNYEQYF	TGTGCCAGCAGGGGTAGCGGGAACTACGAGCAGTACTTC
TRBJ2-5	10	TRBV12-3/TRBV12-4	many	NA	CASSKETQYF	TGTGCCAGCAGTAAAGAGACCCAGTACTTC
TRBJ2-4	12	TRBV27	many	NA	CASSFSPGTWYF	TGTGCCAGCAGTTTCAGTCCAGGGACATGGTACTTC
TRBJ2-5	14	TRBV21-1	NA	NA	CAPFPTSGGETQYF	TGTGCCCCCTTTCCGACTAGCGGGGGAGAGACCCAGTACTTC
TRBJ2-2	16	TRBV5-5	NA	NA	CASSSDSGSWAGKLFF	TGTGCCAGCAGTTCCGATAGCGGCTCCTGGGCCGGGAAGCTGTTTTTT
TRBJ2-7	16	TRBV18	NA	NA	CASSRSRPGDSYEQYF	TGTGCCAGCTCACGGAGCCGTCCCGGGGATTCCTACGAGCAGTACTTC
TRBJ2-7	14	TRBV15	many	TRBD1	CATSDRGDSYEQYF	TGTGCCACCAGTGACAGGGGCGACTCCTACGAGCAGTACTTC
TRBJ2-7	16	TRBV5-1	many	TRBD2	CASSLQVAGGFYEQYF	TGCGCCAGCAGCTTGCAGGTAGCGGGAGGCTTCTACGAGCAGTACTTC
TRBJ2-7	17	TRBV5-1	many	NA	CASSLDPPDLSSYEQYF	TGCGCCAGCAGCTTGGACCCCCCGGACTTGAGCTCCTACGAGCAGTACTTC
TRBJ2-2	13	TRBV5-1	many	NA	CASSLGEALELFF	TGCGCCAGCAGCTTGGGGGAGGCTTTAGAGCTGTTTTTT
TRBJ2-2	14	TRBV7-9	few	NA	CASSPASPTGELFF	TGTGCCAGCAGCCCAGCTAGCCCCACCGGGGAGCTGTTTTTT
TRBJ2-5	16	TRBV7-8	few	NA	CASSVLVGSQRETQYF	TGTGCCAGCAGCGTCTTAGTGGGCTCGCAACGAGAGACCCAGTACTTC
TRBJ2-7	19	TRBV4-1	few	NA	CASSHNLKREFTDSYEQYF	TGCGCCAGCAGCCACAACCTCAAACGAGAGTTTACCGATTCCTACGAGCAGTACTTC
TRBJ1-1	15	TRBV7-9	NA	NA	CASSVPRGQSLEAFF	TGTGCCAGCAGCGTTCCTAGGGGCCAGTCTTTAGAAGCTTTCTTT
TRBJ2-5	16	TRBV13	NA	TRBD2	CASSLHGGGPGETQYF	TGTGCCAGCAGCTTACATGGGGGAGGGCCGGGAGAGACCCAGTACTTC
TRBJ2-1	13	TRBV19	NA	NA	CASKQPVYNEQFF	TGTGCCAGTAAACAACCCGTCTACAATGAGCAGTTCTTC
TRBJ1-3	13	TRBV10-3	few	NA	CAIKKRVGDTIYF	TGTGCCATCAAAAAGAGGGTTGGGGACACCATATATTTT
TRBJ2-6	16	TRBV5-1	few	NA	CASSSGVPSGANVLTF	TGCGCCAGCAGCTCAGGGGTACCCTCTGGGGCCAACGTCCTGACTTTC